A selection of T cell receptor beta chains follows, all from one sample in a study of siplizumab effects on memory and regulatory T cells. Sequenced by immunoSEQ multiplex PCR; TCRdb stores in-frame clones only, minus some. The sample lists more than 95,000 clones, 93% occurring once. The specimen sequenced was Tregs sorted from blood. All receptors come from a human donor in good health. Both conserved end residues are part of each CDR3. Fields, in order: CDR3 length, clone size, V gene, D gene, J gene, CDR3 protein, CDR3 DNA. D genes are given only for firm matches. Clone size is stated in some rows and not others, as once, few, many or a class when expanded.

13	few	TRBV18	NA	TRBJ1-5	CASSPRRNQPQHF	TGTGCCAGCTCACCACGCCGGAATCAGCCCCAGCATTTT
14	NA	TRBV27	NA	TRBJ1-1	CASSLWVDGAEAFF	TGTGCCAGCAGTTTATGGGTAGACGGGGCTGAAGCTTTCTTT
16	NA	TRBV27	TRBD1	TRBJ2-2	CASRPGQGYATGELFF	TGTGCCAGCAGACCGGGACAGGGGTACGCAACCGGGGAGCTGTTTTTT
16	NA	TRBV5-1	TRBD2	TRBJ2-5	CASSLEASGARETQYF	TGCGCCAGCAGCTTGGAGGCTAGCGGGGCTCGGGAGACCCAGTACTTC
13	NA	TRBV6-1	TRBD1	TRBJ2-3	CASHGQVTDTQYF	TGTGCCAGCCATGGACAGGTCACAGATACGCAGTATTTT
15	NA	TRBV5-6	NA	TRBJ2-3	CASSLEGLATDTQYF	TGTGCCAGCAGCTTGGAGGGGCTAGCCACAGATACGCAGTATTTT
16	NA	TRBV19	TRBD1	TRBJ1-1	CASSIEKDREGSEAFF	TGTGCCAGTAGTATAGAAAAGGACAGGGAGGGAAGTGAAGCTTTCTTT
14	NA	TRBV5-1	NA	TRBJ2-3	CASSLGQVTDTQYF	TGCGCCAGCAGCTTGGGACAGGTCACGGATACGCAGTATTTT
16	NA	TRBV4-3	NA	TRBJ2-1	CASSQGSSPSYNEQFF	TGCGCCAGCAGCCAAGGTTCTTCCCCCTCCTACAATGAGCAGTTCTTC
14	NA	TRBV2	NA	TRBJ1-5	CASSDRLRNQPQHF	TGTGCCAGCAGTGACAGGCTTCGCAATCAGCCCCAGCATTTT
13	NA	TRBV29-1	NA	TRBJ2-7	CSVERNVLYEQYF	TGCAGCGTTGAGAGGAACGTCCTCTACGAGCAGTACTTC
13	NA	TRBV7-9	NA	TRBJ1-6	CASSLVSNSPLHF	TGTGCCAGCAGCTTAGTCAGTAATTCACCCCTCCACTTT
15	NA	TRBV5-8	NA	TRBJ1-1	CASSSGWTLNTEAFF	TGTGCCAGCAGCTCGGGCTGGACACTAAACACTGAAGCTTTCTTT
14	NA	TRBV29-1	NA	TRBJ1-2	CSVGASGRVFGYTF	TGCAGCGTGGGGGCCTCTGGGAGGGTTTTTGGCTACACCTTC
12	NA	TRBV11-3	NA	TRBJ2-1	CASSLDHLEQFF	TGTGCCAGCAGCTTAGATCATCTCGAGCAGTTCTTC
14	NA	TRBV7-9	TRBD1	TRBJ1-6	CASSFGTGNSPLHF	TGTGCCAGCAGCTTCGGGACAGGGAATTCACCCCTCCACTTT
15	NA	TRBV5-1	TRBD1	TRBJ2-1	CASSFRDRAYNEQFF	TGCGCCAGCAGCTTCCGGGACAGGGCCTACAATGAGCAGTTCTTC